This T cell receptor (beta chain) appears in the sequencing data of a study of cytomegalovirus exposure and HLA in healthy donors. Turning to this clone: Its specificity is not known.

The germline V gene has CDR1 MDHEN and CDR2 SYDVKM. V dropped 6 bases and J dropped 4 bases, with 9 bases sitting between them. CDR3 size: 12 residues. 60 Vbeta and 13 Jbeta primers were used in PCR. Libraries were prepared by immunoSEQ multiplex PCR; TCRdb keeps only in-frame clonotypes and omits some of them. The repertoire consists of roughly 35,000 clones, with 45% to 55% occurring once and the leading ten covering 6.2%. As for the donors, each was a healthy bone marrow donor. General study findings and limits: Segments of the TCR beta V type were, in most cases, productive about 87% or about 30% of the time in an earlier analysis. It emerged from a later analysis that several of the most significant clusters appeared to be linked to common viral pathogens.

The sequence was collected from a woman aged 40 to 55 in good health and CMV-seropositive. V usage is TRBV28 and J usage is TRBJ2-5; D ambiguous. Sequenced: PBMCs. The CDR3 sequence: CASSLESETQYF. The CDR3, as DNA: TGTGCCAGCAGCCTAGAGTCAGAGACCCAGTACTTC.